This T cell receptor beta chain appears in the sequencing data of a study of blood T cell repertoires in COVID-19. Study-level information: Sources were T cells, B-cell-depleted T cells, or PBMCs; the material itself was cDNA or gDNA.

In the source study's methods: Reference gene primer amplification gave nucleated cell count estimates. This table comes from immunoSEQ multiplex PCR, and its TCRdb copy is limited to in-frame clones, with some not included. V and J calls and clone size follow that table, whereas D and trimming were derived from the DNA. The table has about 250,000 clones, approximately 90% seen once. A few counts support this clone. With 9 bases clipped from V and 3 bases from J, the junction kept 9 bases outside the gene matches. CDR1 and CDR2 from the germline V gene are LGHNA and YNFKEQ. This CDR3 has 14 amino acids. Two negative PCRs, clearance, or symptom resolution had been documented for recovered Cohort 3 donors.

The clonotype comes from a woman aged 45-59 years who had recovered from COVID-19. The V call is TRBV4-2, the J call TRBJ1-1; 8 bases are a match to TRBD1. Input material: PBMCs or T cells enriched from blood (not recorded which). CDR3 residues: CASRGDRQYTEAFF. In nucleotides, the CDR3 is TGTGCCAGTAGGGGGGACAGGCAATACACTGAAGCTTTCTTT.